Sequencing of this TCR beta chain was carried out in a study of blood T cell repertoires in COVID-19. Background on the study: Sites in the United States, Italy and Spain provided acute and convalescent COVID-19 samples. Sources were T cells, B-cell-depleted T cells, or PBMCs; the material itself was cDNA or gDNA.

Germline-derived CDR1 and CDR2 are SGHAT and FQDESV (reference sequence). Trimming took 3 bases from V and 3 from J, leaving 11 bases between them. The CDR3 extends over 14 amino acids. Authors' analysis steps: The authors estimated nucleated cell counts from reference gene primer amplification. TCRdb's copy holds only in-frame clones and misses some; the assay was immunoSEQ multiplex PCR. V and J calls and clone size are those listed in that table; D and trimming were worked out from the DNA. The repertoire holds 400,000 to 500,000 clones, with about nine tenths as singletons. The chain carries TRBV11-1 and TRBJ1-1; D ambiguous. The sequence was collected from a woman under 40 with active or convalescent COVID-19. Sequencing was done on a sample of peripheral blood. The CDR3 sequence is CASSFWASDTEAFF. CDR3 DNA sequence: TGTGCCAGCAGCTTTTGGGCATCGGACACTGAAGCTTTCTTT.